This TCR beta chain was documented in a study of blood T cell repertoires in COVID-19. The data were produced by immunoSEQ multiplex PCR, yet TCRdb's version contains in-frame clones alone and is incomplete. In the table there are about 160,000 clones, 60% to 85% of which are singletons. This clone showed up just once. Trimming removed 0 bases at V and 0 bases at J, with 17 bases between. Germline assignment: CDR1 SQVTM and CDR2 ANQGSEA. The CDR3 is made up of 17 amino acids. What was sequenced was peripheral blood. This chain uses TRBV29-1 with TRBJ1-2, with D tentatively TRBD1 (5 bases). The TCR comes from a man between 60 and 70 years old with acute or convalescent COVID-19. The CDR3 is CSVEDRAGRRANYGYTF. Here the CDR3 DNA reads TGCAGCGTTGAAGATAGGGCAGGGAGGAGAGCTAACTATGGCTACACCTTC.